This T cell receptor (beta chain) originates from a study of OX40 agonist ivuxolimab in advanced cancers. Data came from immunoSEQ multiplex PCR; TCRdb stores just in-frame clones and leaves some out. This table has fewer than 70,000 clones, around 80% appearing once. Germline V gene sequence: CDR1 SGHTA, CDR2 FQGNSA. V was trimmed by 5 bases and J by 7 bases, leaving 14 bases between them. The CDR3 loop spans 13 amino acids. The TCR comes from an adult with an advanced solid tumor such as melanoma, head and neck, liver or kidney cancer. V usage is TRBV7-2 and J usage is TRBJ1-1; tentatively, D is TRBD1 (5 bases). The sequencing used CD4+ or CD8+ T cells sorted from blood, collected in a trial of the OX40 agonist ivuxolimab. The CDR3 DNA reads TGTGCCAGCAGCGCTCTTCAGGGAGTTGAAGCTTTCTTT. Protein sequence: CASSALQGVEAFF.